These 24 T cell receptor beta chains originate from one sample sequenced in a study of T-cell reconstitution after alpha-beta-depleted transplantation in children. Using unique molecular identifiers, the investigators prepared the TCRbeta library. TCRdb called the PCR reads again in MiXCR, with one record for every CDR3 protein. The sample lists about 270,000 distinct CDR3 sequences; over 8% were seen once. The material sequenced was PBMCs from the stem cell graft donor, taken from the stem cell graft. These receptor sequences come from a human donor who donated a stem cell graft to a child with SCID.

CDR3 sequence (DNA): TGTGCCAGCAGCATGACAGGGTATAGACAGCCCCAGCATTTT. This translates into CASSMTGYRQPQHF. The gene calls are TRBV12-3 or TRBV12-4 and TRBJ1-5; 7 nucleotides align to TRBD1. The CDR3 covers 14 residues. J was trimmed by 7 bases and V by 6 bases; bases with no gene match: 9.

This clonotype was observed at least ten times. The V gene is TRBV5-1, the J gene TRBJ1-1, with 10 bases identical to TRBD1. The J segment lost 1 base and the V segment lost 0 bases, leaving 3 bases of the junction unmatched. Germline V gene lookup returns CDR1 SGHRS and CDR2 YFSETQ. There are 16 residues in the CDR3. CDR3 sequence (DNA): TGCGCCAGCAGCTTGGGACAGGGGGCCGGGAACACTGAAGCTTTCTTT. Translation: CASSLGQGAGNTEAFF.

As concerns this clonotype: At one end the junction does not follow the germline gene, possibly because of a read error. V usage is TRBV27 and J usage is TRBJ2-3; D is unresolved. Per germline, CDR1 MNHEY and CDR2 SMNVEV (reference sequence). CDR3 length equals 11 residues. CDR3 nucleotide sequence: TGTGCCGGCAGTTTAGAAGATACGCAGTATTTT. Protein: CAGSLEDTQYF.

Of note for this clonotype: The conserved final phenylalanine or tryptophan is absent from the CDR3, which likely points to a read error. The chain has TRBV12-3 or TRBV12-4 and TRBJ2-7; TRBD1 agrees at 12 bases. The CDR3 consists of 16 residues. V shed 5 bases, J shed 1 base, and the junction held 6 bases outside the gene matches. CDR3 residues: CASSPGTGGDSYEQYL. The CDR3 DNA follows: TGTGCCAGCAGTCCCGGGACAGGGGGCGATTCCTACGAGCAGTACTTA.

This clonotype was picked up many times. The chain recombines TRBV10-3 with TRBJ1-2, with TRBD1 identical over 9 bases. V shed 0 bases and J 6 bases; nucleotides not matched to a gene: 2. Germline CDR1 ENHRY, CDR2 SYGVKD. CDR3 size: 14 residues. CDR3 in amino acids: CAISESGQGNGYTF. Written as DNA, the CDR3 is TGTGCCATCAGTGAGTCGGGACAGGGTAATGGCTACACCTTC.

The V gene is TRBV5-1, the J gene TRBJ2-1; 12 nucleotides line up with TRBD2. This CDR3 is built from 15 residues. The germline V gene has CDR1 SGHRS and CDR2 YFSETQ. V was pared by 1 base and J by 7 bases, with 3 bases of the junction left unmatched. Written as DNA, the CDR3 is TGCGCCAGCAGCTTGACTAGCGGGGGGTTAAATGAGCAGTTCTTC. It codes for CASSLTSGGLNEQFF.

This clonotype was counted ten times or more. J is TRBJ2-7 and V is TRBV12-3 or TRBV12-4; D perhaps matches TRBD2 (6 bases). Deletions cut 5 bases from V and 6 bases from J, with 14 bases between. This CDR3 has 13 residues. The CDR3 nucleotides are TGTGCCAGCAGTGTCCAGGGACTGGGCGAGCAGTACTTC. This sequence encodes CASSVQGLGEQYF.

The chain has TRBV12-3 or TRBV12-4 and TRBJ2-7, with TRBD1 matching over 9 bases. The CDR3 has 15 amino acids. Trimming cost V 6 bases and J 3 bases; bases outside gene matches: 9. The CDR3 bases are TGTGCCAGCAGGCCAACGTCGGGACAGGGCTACGAGCAGTACTTC. Its protein is CASRPTSGQGYEQYF.

This clonotype was observed many times. V and J are TRBV19 and TRBJ1-1; possible D gene TRBD1, 6 bases. The CDR3 is made up of 14 amino acids. V lost 4 bases, J lost 4 bases, and 13 bases lay in between. CDR1 and CDR2 (germline): LNHDA, SQIVND (reference sequence). The DNA for the CDR3 is TGTGCCAGTAGTAGAGCTCAGGGGAGCACTGAAGCTTTCTTT. Translating gives CASSRAQGSTEAFF.

The V and J genes are TRBV29-1 and TRBJ2-7; D perhaps matches TRBD1 (6 bases). This CDR3 comprises 13 residues. The germline gives CDR1 SQVTM, CDR2 ANQGSEA. Trimming removed 6 bases from V and 6 bases from J, with 18 bases in between. CDR3 in DNA: TGCAGCGTCTCACACCTAGGGGGAAGCGAGCAGTACTTC. This sequence encodes CSVSHLGGSEQYF.

The chain recombines TRBV10-3 with TRBJ2-3; perhaps TRBD2 as D (7 bases). The CDR3 has 20 residues. V was pared by 2 bases and J by 5 bases, with 29 bases between. Germline V gene lookup returns CDR1 ENHRY and CDR2 SYGVKD. Here the CDR3 reads CAISETLKGDPGGRKDTQYF. The DNA for the CDR3 is TGTGCCATCAGTGAGACCCTGAAGGGGGACCCGGGAGGTAGGAAAGATACGCAGTATTTT.

With regard to this clonotype: This clone may be a read error of a much larger clone one base away. CDR3 protein: CASHHYSGGPTDKQYF. The CDR3 DNA sequence: TGTGCCAGCCACCACTATAGCGGGGGACCCACAGATAAGCAGTATTTT. This chain links TRBV2 with TRBJ2-3; 9 bases are shared with TRBD2. The length of the CDR3 is 16 residues. CDR1 and CDR2 (germline): SNHLY, FYNNEI.

Ten or more counts support this clonotype. This chain connects TRBV5-8 to TRBJ1-1; 7 bases line up with TRBD1. This CDR3 has 15 amino acids. Looked up from germline, CDR1 is SGHTS and CDR2 is YDEGEE. V was pared by 0 bases and J by 0 bases, with 2 bases of the junction left unmatched. CDR3 region: CASSLGDRVNTEAFF. In DNA form, the CDR3 reads TGTGCCAGCAGCTTGGGGGACAGAGTGAACACTGAAGCTTTCTTT.

The chain recombines TRBV4-1 with TRBJ1-2; weak D call: TRBD1 (6 bases). CDR3 length: 17 residues. CDR1 is MGHRA and CDR2 is YSYEKL in the germline V gene. Trimming took off 0 bases at V and 3 bases at J, with 17 bases between the two ends. CDR3 loop: CASSQDRSGAQDYGYTF. CDR3 sequence (DNA): TGCGCCAGCAGCCAAGATCGATCGGGGGCGCAGGACTATGGCTACACCTTC.

This clonotype was found many times. The rearrangement uses TRBV5-8 and TRBJ2-7; D is ambiguous. The CDR3 covers 12 residues. The ends were cut back, 1 base at V and 2 bases at J, with 4 bases in the middle. Germline assignment: CDR1 SGHTS and CDR2 YDEGEE. The CDR3 here is CASSLFPYEQYF. The CDR3 DNA follows: TGTGCCAGCAGCTTGTTCCCCTACGAGCAGTACTTC.

Many counts were recorded for this clonotype. The V call is TRBV12-3 or TRBV12-4, the J call TRBJ2-5; D not certain. The CDR3 length is 11 residues. Trimming removed 6 bases from V and 4 bases from J, with 6 bases in between. The CDR3 reads CASRGGETQYF. In DNA, the CDR3 is TGTGCCAGCAGAGGCGGAGAGACCCAGTACTTC.

V gene TRBV18 combines with J gene TRBJ2-3, with 8 bases fitting TRBD1. The V segment lost 2 bases and the J segment 9 bases; nucleotides outside the gene matches: 10. Germline V CDR1 and CDR2: KGHSH, LQKENI. The CDR3 has 15 residues. The CDR3 is CASSPMFLDRETQYF. The DNA for the CDR3 is TGTGCCAGCTCACCAATGTTTCTGGACAGGGAGACGCAGTATTTT.

This clonotype was seen ten or more times. The chain joins TRBV28 to TRBJ1-4; D call uncertain. CDR1 MDHEN and CDR2 SYDVKM come from the germline V gene. The CDR3 length is 14 residues. Trimming took off 3 bases at V and 0 bases at J, with 5 bases between the two ends. The chain's CDR3 is CASSFDTTNEKLFF. The CDR3 DNA reads as TGTGCCAGCAGTTTTGATACAACTAATGAAAAACTGTTTTTT. Full variable domain (remainder filled in from reference TRBV28 and TRBJ1-4): DVKVTQSSRYLVKRTGEKVFLECVQDMDHENMFWYRQDPGLGLRLIYFSYDVKMKEKGDIPEGYSVSREKKERFSLILESASTNQTSMYLCASSFDTTNEKLFFGSGTQLSVL.

In its sample, this clonotype was seen a few times. The genes are TRBV29-1 and TRBJ1-1; no clear D gene. The CDR3 has 11 residues. Germline V gene data show CDR1 as SQVTM and CDR2 as ANQGSEA. The V end was cut by 4 bases, the J end by 5 bases, with 8 bases between. DNA of the CDR3: TGCAGCGTTGTAGCGGGGACTGAAGCTTTCTTT. Protein product: CSVVAGTEAFF. The full variable domain, rest sourced from reference TRBV29-1 and TRBJ1-1, is SAVISQKPSRDICQRGTSLTIQCQVDSQVTMMFWYRQQPGQSLTLIATANQGSEATYESGFVIDKFPISRPNLTFSTLTVSNMSPEDSSIYLCSVVAGTEAFFGQGTRLTVV.

The rearrangement links TRBV6-1 to TRBJ2-7; 10 bases match TRBD1. Trimming at V came to 7 bases and at J to 7 bases, leaving 13 bases not matched to a gene. This CDR3 has 15 residues. Germline values: CDR1 MNHNS, CDR2 SASEGT. As DNA, the CDR3 is TGTGCCAGCACCCCTAGGGGGGGGACAGGGGAAGAGCAGTACTTC. As protein: CASTPRGGTGEEQYF.

This clonotype was detected only a few times. This chain uses TRBV20-1 with TRBJ2-5; maybe TRBD1 (5 bases). Trimming took off 6 bases at V and 3 bases at J, with 11 bases between the two ends. The CDR3 consists of 12 residues. CDR1 is DFQATT, CDR2 SNEGSKA, per germline (reference sequence). CDR3 protein: CSAPGSEETQYF. CDR3 DNA sequence: TGCAGTGCGCCAGGGTCCGAAGAGACCCAGTACTTC.

The rearrangement links TRBV4-1 to TRBJ2-5; perhaps D is TRBD1 or TRBD2 (5 bases each). V lost 0 bases and J 0 bases, leaving 14 bases between the germline ends. Germline CDR1 reads MGHRA; CDR2 reads YSYEKL. The CDR3 is 17 amino acids. CDR3 nucleotides: TGCGCCAGCAGCCAAGACGCTGGGGGACGCAACCAAGAGACCCAGTACTTC. It is translated as CASSQDAGGRNQETQYF.

This clonotype has at least ten counts. The rearrangement uses TRBV11-2 and TRBJ2-5; D could derive from TRBD1 or TRBD2 (5 bases each). The V gene lost 0 bases and the J gene lost 2 bases, with 10 bases spanning the gap. CDR1 and CDR2 from the germline V gene are SGHAT and FQNNGV. This CDR3 contains 15 residues. CDR3: CASSLDPGPQETQYF. CDR3 coding DNA: TGTGCCAGCAGCTTAGACCCGGGACCACAAGAGACCCAGTACTTC.

The genes are TRBV11-2 and TRBJ2-1; TRBD2 matches at 7 bases. Germline V gene sequence: CDR1 SGHAT, CDR2 FQNNGV. The V and J ends lost 2 bases and 9 bases, in that order; junction bases with no gene match: 7. The CDR3 totals 14 residues. In nucleotides, the CDR3 is TGTGCCAGCAGCTTAAGCATCGCGGGGGTTGAGCAGTTCTTC. This gives the protein CASSLSIAGVEQFF. The whole variable domain, filled in from reference TRBV11-2 and TRBJ2-1, reads EAGVAQSPRYKIIEKRQSVAFWCNPISGHATLYWYQQILGQGPKLLIQFQNNGVVDDSQLPKDRFSAERLKGVDSTLKIQPAKLEDSAVYLCASSLSIAGVEQFFGPGTRLTVL.